This T cell receptor (beta chain) comes out of a study of shared clonotypes between healthy human individuals. Findings of the study overall: Roughly 5% of naive CD4 clonotypes were common to several donors. Estimated richness was generally greater in naive than memory subsets.

TCRdb keeps only in-frame clones here, not all; method: immunoSEQ multiplex PCR. The profile shows around 1.9 million clones, more than 85% of them singletons. CD8 cells classed as naive were CD45RO-negative and positively selected for CCR7, excluding terminally differentiated effector memory CD45RA+ cells. Notes on this clone: The target antigen is unknown.

Germline lookup yields CDR1 SGHTA and CDR2 FQGNSA. Trimming pared 5 bases from V and 2 bases from J, leaving 12 bases between. The CDR3 length is 14 residues. The sample comprised naive CD8+ T cells from PBMCs. This TCR derives from a man younger than 35 in good health. Some clones in this sample may be carry-over from other donors' samples. The rearrangement links TRBV7-2 to TRBJ1-2; D perhaps matches TRBD1 (5 bases). CDR3 sequence (DNA): TGTGCCAGCAGCACCTCGACAGAGAACTATGGCTACACCTTC. As protein: CASSTSTENYGYTF.